The present TCR beta chain was sequenced within a study of CD4 and CD8 cells across lung adenocarcinoma regions. CDR1 ENHRY and CDR2 SYGVKD come from the germline V gene. This CDR3 spans 13 amino acids. Of note for this clonotype: One end of the junction does not line up with germline, which may come from a read error.

One entry per CDR3 protein, called by TCRdb with MiXCR from the PCR reads. The sample lists over 20,000 distinct CDR3 sequences, around half occurring once. The sample was CD8+ T cells from the center of a lung tumor. The V and J genes are TRBV10-3 and TRBJ2-3, with 8 bases aligning to TRBD2. The sequence came from a female donor with lung adenocarcinoma. The CD4 and CD8 labels of this study may be unreliable. The CDR3 reads CAVLREVKDTQYF. In nucleotides, the CDR3 is TGTGCGGTGTTGCGGGAGGTCAAAGACACGCAGTATTTC.